This T cell receptor beta chain was sequenced during a study of blood T cells in healthy people across ages. Together with a sample-barcoded 5' primer, a J-beta primer mix was included in a second PCR lasting roughly 6 to 12 cycles. MiXCR, applied by TCRdb to the 5' RACE reads, yields one record per CDR3 protein. The sample lists 730,000 or so distinct CDR3 sequences; around 46% were seen once. This clonotype has a count of ten or more. Sequenced input: blood. The TCR comes from an older woman in good health.

The CDR3: CSVREFGNQPQHF. CDR3 coding DNA: TGCAGCGTTAGGGAATTCGGCAATCAGCCCCAGCATTTT. The chain uses TRBV29-1 and TRBJ1-5; unclear D gene. The CDR3 runs to 13 residues. V was shortened by 5 bases and J by 2 bases, with 10 bases between the two germline ends. CDR1 and CDR2 from the germline V gene are SQVTM and ANQGSEA.